This T cell receptor beta chain was recovered during a study of lymphopenia after photon versus proton radiotherapy. Libraries were prepared by immunoSEQ multiplex PCR; TCRdb keeps only in-frame clonotypes and omits some of them. The sample contains some 21,000 clones, 85% of which appear only once. Trimming cost V 7 bases and J 1 base, with 13 bases left between them. The length of the CDR3 is 13 residues. In germline, CDR1 is SQVTM, CDR2 ANQGSEA. The origin of this receptor is a man in his 60s with pancreatic cancer. The sample in question was peripheral blood, obtained from a patient treated with photon-based radiotherapy. The chain carries TRBV29-1 and TRBJ1-1; D perhaps matches TRBD1 (6 bases). CDR3 region: CSAHRAANTEAFF. The DNA for the CDR3 is TGCAGCGCCCACAGGGCGGCGAACACTGAAGCTTTCTTT.